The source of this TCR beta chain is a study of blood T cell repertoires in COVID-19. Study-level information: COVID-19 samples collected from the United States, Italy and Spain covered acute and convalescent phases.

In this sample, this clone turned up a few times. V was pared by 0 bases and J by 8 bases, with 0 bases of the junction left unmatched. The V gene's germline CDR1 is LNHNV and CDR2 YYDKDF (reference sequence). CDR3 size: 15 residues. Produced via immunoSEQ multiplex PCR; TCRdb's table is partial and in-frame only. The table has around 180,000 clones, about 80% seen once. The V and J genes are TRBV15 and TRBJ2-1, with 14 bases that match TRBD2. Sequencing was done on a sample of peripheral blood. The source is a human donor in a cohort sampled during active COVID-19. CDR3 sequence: CATSREGLAGDEQFF. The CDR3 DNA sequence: TGTGCCACCAGCAGAGAGGGACTAGCGGGAGATGAGCAGTTCTTC.